These 13 T cell receptor beta chains were all obtained from the same sample, sequenced in a study of shared clonotypes between healthy human individuals. The table came from immunoSEQ multiplex PCR; TCRdb's copy has only in-frame clones and leaves some out. The table has 2 million to 2.5 million clones, approximately 96% seen once. Sequencing input: naive CD4+ T cells sorted from blood. Regarding subset: CD45RA+ positively selected. These receptors were taken from a man between 18 and 35 years old in good health.

Note on this clone: The same CDR3 also results from other DNA sequences found in this sample. This sequence joins TRBV6-6 and TRBJ2-5, with unresolved D. The CDR3 is 12 residues long. Germline V gene sequence: CDR1 MNHNY, CDR2 SVGAGI (reference sequence). V was cut by 0 bases and J by 5 bases, with 4 bases left in between. Here the CDR3 reads CASSYSSETQYF. As DNA, the CDR3 is TGTGCCAGCAGTTACTCATCGGAGACCCAGTACTTC.

This chain uses TRBV5-8 with TRBJ1-5; 7 bases are a match to TRBD1. From germline, CDR1 is SGHTS and CDR2 YDEGEE. This CDR3 has 15 residues. With V trimmed by 5 bases and J by 1 base, 6 bases remained unmatched. The CDR3 sequence: CASSSQGNSNQPQHF. The CDR3 coding sequence is TGTGCCAGCAGTTCACAGGGGAACAGCAATCAGCCCCAGCATTTT.

This sequence joins TRBV5-1 and TRBJ2-6; 10 positions match TRBD2. In germline, CDR1 is SGHRS, CDR2 YFSETQ. This CDR3 is 18 amino acids long. Losses at the gene ends were 0 bases for V and 2 bases for J; bases not matched to a gene: 5. In DNA, the CDR3 is TGCGCCAGCAGCTTGGGGACTAGCGGTGGACCTGGGGCCAACGTCCTGACTTTC. Protein sequence: CASSLGTSGGPGANVLTF.

CDR3 DNA: TGCGCCAGCAGTGACTGGCAGTCCTCTGGAAACACCATATATTTT. Its translation: CASSDWQSSGNTIYF. The J gene is TRBJ1-3, the V gene TRBV10-1; D ambiguous. The germline V and J ends were trimmed by 3 bases and 0 bases, with 9 bases remaining between them. This CDR3 is built from 15 residues. CDR1 and CDR2 (germline): WNHNN, SYGVQD (reference sequence).

The CDR3 here is CASSLRKGDRVETQYF. CDR3 sequence (DNA): TGTGCCAGCAGCTTAAGAAAAGGCGACAGGGTAGAGACCCAGTACTTC. This chain connects TRBV11-2 to TRBJ2-5; 7 bases align to TRBD1. This CDR3 has 16 amino acids. V dropped 2 bases and J dropped 4; count of bases not matched to a gene: 10. The germline V gene has CDR1 SGHAT and CDR2 FQNNGV.

The gene calls are TRBV28 and TRBJ1-2; perhaps TRBD1 as D (5 bases). V was cut by 1 base and J by 2 bases, with 17 bases left in between. Germline CDR1 MDHEN, CDR2 SYDVKM. The length of the CDR3 is 17 residues. CDR3: CASSLLGQGLTNYGYTF. In DNA form, the CDR3 reads TGTGCCAGCAGTTTATTAGGTCAGGGACTAACAAACTATGGCTACACCTTC.

This sequence joins TRBV6-1 and TRBJ1-2, with D possibly TRBD1 on 5 matching bases. Germline V CDR1 and CDR2: MNHNS, SASEGT. This CDR3 is 13 amino acids long. Trimming pared 6 bases from V and 6 bases from J, leaving 14 bases between. CDR3: CASSAHGADGYTF. In DNA, the CDR3 is TGTGCCAGCAGCGCCCACGGGGCGGATGGCTACACCTTC.

To note about this clone: Mismatch with germline at one junction end may stem from a read error. The chain carries TRBV7-7 and TRBJ2-5, with D maybe TRBD1 (6 bases). Germline assignment: CDR1 SSHAT and CDR2 FNYEAQ (reference sequence). The CDR3 contains 17 residues. CDR3 loop: CASSLGAGPNTGETQYF. CDR3 DNA: TGTGCTAGCAGCTTAGGGGCCGGGCCGAATACAGGGGAGACCCAGTACTTC. The full variable domain, rest sourced from reference TRBV7-7 and TRBJ2-5, is GAGVSQSPRYKVTKRGQDVTLRCDPISSHATLYWYQQALGQGPEFLTYFNYEAQPDKSGLPSDRFSAERPEGSISTLTIQRTEQRDSAMYRCASSLGAGPNTGETQYFGPGTRLLVL.

This chain uses TRBV20-1 with TRBJ2-1; D gene uncertain. Between the trimmed V and J ends, which lost 7 bases and 9 bases, there was a span of 13 bases. This CDR3 contains 11 residues. From germline, CDR1 is DFQATT and CDR2 SNEGSKA (reference sequence). CDR3 in amino acids: CSVALLSEQFF. CDR3 bases: TGCAGTGTTGCTCTCCTCAGTGAGCAGTTCTTC.

This chain connects TRBV6-5 to TRBJ2-1; 11 bases fit TRBD2. V shed 5 bases and J 7 bases; nucleotides not matched to a gene: 4. Germline V gives CDR1 MNHEY, CDR2 SVGAGI. The CDR3 runs 14 residues. This CDR3 reads CASSPLAGGNEQFF. The CDR3, as DNA: TGTGCCAGCAGTCCGCTAGCGGGAGGTAATGAGCAGTTCTTC.

This chain joins TRBV10-3 and TRBJ1-1; 12 bases match TRBD1. V was pared by 3 bases and J by 4 bases, with 12 bases of the junction left unmatched. The CDR3 covers 18 residues. Germline CDR1 is ENHRY and CDR2 is SYGVKD. CDR3 protein: CAISDFGTGGLGITEAFF. The CDR3 DNA is TGTGCCATCAGTGACTTCGGGACAGGGGGCCTTGGGATCACTGAAGCTTTCTTT.

The chain recombines TRBV6-6 with TRBJ1-2; D gene unclear. Germline lookup yields CDR1 MNHNY and CDR2 SVGAGI (reference sequence). The CDR3 covers 15 residues. Trimming stripped 3 bases from V and 4 bases from J, with 15 bases between. Written as DNA, the CDR3 is TGTGCCAGCAGTTATACCGATACCCCTTCCTATGGCTACACCTTC. Its translation: CASSYTDTPSYGYTF.

This chain connects TRBV28 to TRBJ2-7; D is unclear. CDR1 is MDHEN and CDR2 is SYDVKM in the germline V gene. Trimming took 8 bases from V and 5 from J, leaving 19 bases between them. This CDR3 is 14 amino acids long. CDR3 region: CASGVVGSIHEQYF. CDR3 bases: TGTGCCAGCGGTGTGGTCGGGTCTATCCACGAGCAGTACTTC.